This entry features one TCR beta chain sequence. These data are taken from a study of control samples from healthy donors and cancer patients. CDR1 is SNHLY, CDR2 FYNNEI, per germline. Trimming removed 5 bases from V and 2 bases from J, with 13 bases in between. The CDR3 runs 14 residues. Assay used: immunoSEQ multiplex PCR; TCRdb lists only in-frame clones, some missing. The profile shows some 130,000 clones, 88% of them singletons. The sequenced sample consisted of blood. The chain links TRBV2 to TRBJ2-7; D is possibly TRBD2 (6 bases). The receptor's source is a man aged 40-50 years in good health. The CDR3 protein is CASSIGTGAYEQYF. CDR3 coding DNA: TGTGCCAGCAGTATAGGGACGGGGGCCTACGAGCAGTACTTC.